This T cell receptor (beta chain) was sequenced in a study of identical twins. V was pared by 0 bases and J by 5 bases, with 11 bases between. The CDR3 is 15 residues long. CDR1 and CDR2 (germline): LNHNV, YYDKDF (reference sequence). Healthy Caucasians provided all donations. On this clonotype: Its specificity is unknown.

Study outcomes and limitations: The study based its conclusions on cross-sectional statistical analysis and did not follow the same donors.

A template switching step contributed a universal primer site, while unique molecular identifiers were present in the cDNA. TCRdb called the 5' RACE reads again in MiXCR, with one record for every CDR3 protein. The sample has roughly 700,000 distinct CDR3 sequences, around 8.3% seen once. This sample was also put to use in a study of yellow fever vaccine responses in identical twins. That source adds: Convergence reportedly seemed to mark part of the twins' vaccine T cell response, with personalization marking the rest.

This chain connects TRBV15 to TRBJ1-5; possibly TRBD1 for D (5 bases). This receptor was obtained from a woman aged 18-29 years in good health. Sequences were obtained from PBMCs. DNA of the CDR3: TGTGCCACCAGCAGAGATATGGGGGGTGATCAGCCCCAGCATTTT. Its protein product is CATSRDMGGDQPQHF.